The clone carrying this TCR beta chain was seen a single time. Its specificity is not known. Amplification used 60 Vbeta primers and 13 Jbeta primers. The repertoire was sequenced with immunoSEQ multiplex PCR; TCRdb's copy has only in-frame clones and lacks some. The data contain approximately 110,000 clones, about 73% of them singletons. Germline-derived CDR1 and CDR2 are SGHRS and YFSETQ. The CDR3 is 14 residues long. Trimming removed 0 bases at V and 8 bases at J, with 11 bases between. The sample comes from a study of cytomegalovirus exposure and HLA in healthy donors. Study as a whole: Of around 400 genotyped donors, around 86% grouped in the Caucasian-associated ancestry cluster. Broader study findings: Sequencing had likely introduced a cluster of highly shared sequence variants as an artifact. Association of a missense DCLRE1C variant with TCR beta V- and J-gene trimming was reported in a later analysis.

The TCR was taken from a woman aged 50 to 60 in good health and CMV-seropositive. The gene calls are TRBV5-1 and TRBJ1-4, with D perhaps matching TRBD1 (6 bases). What was sequenced was PBMCs. The CDR3 loop is CASSLVGGAEKLFF. In nucleotides, the CDR3 is TGCGCCAGCAGCTTGGTAGGGGGAGCGGAAAAACTGTTTTTT.